A single sample gave rise to the 6 T cell receptor beta chains below, sequenced in a study of blood T cell repertoires in COVID-19 (dated by TCRdb to 2018 to 2021). Library preparation used the immunoSEQ multiplex PCR assay. TCRdb took this table from immuneACCESS and kept in-frame rearrangements with V and J called. Such tables lack part of the clones; where checked against another copy, unresolved V genes explain under half of the gap, and the rest is unexplained. The sample has tens of thousands of clones on record, roughly 90% of them singletons. About 39% of the sample goes to the ten largest clones. The sample was peripheral blood. These receptors were collected from a man in his 60s with active or convalescent COVID-19.

The CDR3 protein is CATSRTGGISNEKLFF. CDR3 coding DNA: TGTGCCACCAGCAGAACAGGGGGCATATCTAATGAAAAACTGTTTTTT. The gene calls are TRBV15 and TRBJ1-4, with 9 bases matching TRBD1. The ends lost 2 bases at V and 3 bases at J; junction bases unmatched: 4. Germline V CDR1 and CDR2: LNHNV, YYDKDF (reference sequence). The length of the CDR3 is 16 residues. Variable domain in full (rest from reference TRBV15 and TRBJ1-4): DAMVIQNPRYQVTQFGKPVTLSCSQTLNHNVMYWYQQKSSQAPKLLFHYYDKDFNNEADTPDNFQSRRPNTSFCFLDIRSPGLGDTAMYLCATSRTGGISNEKLFFGSGTQLSVL.

The rearrangement links TRBV7-3 to TRBJ2-5; tentative D call: TRBD1 (5 bases). The V gene's germline CDR1 is SGHTA and CDR2 FQGTGA. The V gene lost 1 base and the J gene lost 9 bases, with 6 bases spanning the gap. This CDR3 is 11 amino acids long. Here the CDR3 reads CASSLKGAQYF. CDR3 nucleotides: TGTGCCAGCAGCTTAAAAGGGGCCCAGTACTTC.

This clone was picked up a small number of times. This chain joins TRBV11-2 and TRBJ1-3, with D unresolved. CDR1 and CDR2 from the germline V gene are SGHAT and FQNNGV. With 3 bases removed from V and 2 bases from J, the gap between germline ends came to 11 bases. The length of the CDR3 is 15 residues. The CDR3: CASSFIERAGNTIYF. The CDR3, as DNA: TGTGCCAGCAGCTTCATAGAGAGGGCTGGAAACACCATATATTTT.

This chain links TRBV7-2 with TRBJ2-1, with 9 nucleotides matching TRBD2. Germline CDR1 reads SGHTA; CDR2 reads FQGNSA. Germline trimming cut 0 bases from V and 4 bases from J; bases unmatched to any gene: 7. CDR3 length: 17 amino acids. CDR3 nucleotides: TGTGCCAGCAGCTTAGCTCTAGCGGGGTCAAATTACAATGAGCAGTTCTTC. This sequence encodes CASSLALAGSNYNEQFF.

This chain uses TRBV29-1 with TRBJ1-3, with 9 positions matching TRBD1. Germline V lookup: CDR1 SQVTM, CDR2 ANQGSEA. The CDR3 is 13 amino acids. V shed 4 bases and J 2 bases; nucleotides not matched to a gene: 0. The CDR3 bases are TGCAGCGTTGGACAGGGGGCTGGAAACACCATATATTTT. This translates into CSVGQGAGNTIYF.

The chain uses TRBV2 and TRBJ1-4; the D gene is possibly TRBD1 (6 bases). There are 15 residues in the CDR3. Trimming took 5 bases from V and 3 from J, leaving 13 bases between them. Per germline, CDR1 SNHLY and CDR2 FYNNEI. DNA for the CDR3: TGTGCCAGCAGTAGTTACAGGGCTCCTAATGAAAAACTGTTTTTT. This codes for CASSSYRAPNEKLFF.